The 10 T cell receptor beta chains reported below all come from one sample, sequenced in a study of blood T cell repertoires in COVID-19. TCRdb's copy holds only in-frame clones and misses some; the assay was immunoSEQ multiplex PCR. Here the sample spans approximately 250,000 clones, about 91% being singletons. The source material was PBMCs or T cells enriched from blood (not recorded which). Receptors were obtained from a woman between 35 and 50 years old with acute COVID-19.

V usage is TRBV5-1 and J usage is TRBJ1-2; 7 bases line up with TRBD1. This CDR3 contains 15 residues. V was pared by 0 bases and J by 3 bases, with 5 bases of the junction left unmatched. Germline loops: CDR1 SGHRS, CDR2 YFSETQ. CDR3 region: CASSLEGQPYYGYTF. The CDR3 DNA reads TGCGCCAGCAGCTTGGAGGGACAGCCTTACTATGGCTACACCTTC.

The CDR3 DNA is TGTGCCAGCTCACCAAGCACAGGTGCCTACGAGCAGTACGTC. Translating it yields CASSPSTGAYEQYV. The V call is TRBV18, the J call TRBJ2-7; a weak D match, TRBD1 (5 bases). V dropped 2 bases and J dropped 2 bases, with 10 bases sitting between them. Germline CDR1 reads KGHSH; CDR2 reads LQKENI. This CDR3 is 14 amino acids long.

V usage is TRBV7-2 and J usage is TRBJ1-1; TRBD1 might be the D (5 bases). V dropped 3 bases and J dropped 2 bases, with 19 bases sitting between them. The germline V gene encodes CDR1 SGHTA and CDR2 FQGNSA. The length of the CDR3 is 17 residues. The CDR3 region is CASSLGWWGGGNTEAFF. For the CDR3, the DNA is TGTGCCAGCAGCTTGGGTTGGTGGGGGGGAGGTAACACTGAAGCTTTCTTT.

This clone came up a few times. The CDR3 DNA sequence: TGTGCCACCAGCAGAGATAGGGGTGGGGTCACTGAAGCTTTCTTT. It yields the protein CATSRDRGGVTEAFF. The chain uses TRBV15 and TRBJ1-1, with D possibly being TRBD1 (5 bases). CDR1 LNHNV and CDR2 YYDKDF come from the germline V gene (reference sequence). Trimming took off 0 bases at V and 4 bases at J, with 12 bases between the two ends. This CDR3 comprises 15 residues.

J is TRBJ1-1 and V is TRBV29-1; tentatively, D is TRBD1 (6 bases). The CDR3 runs to 13 residues. The V end lost 3 bases, the J end lost 5 bases, and 13 bases lay between the germline ends. Per the germline V gene, CDR1 is SQVTM and CDR2 is ANQGSEA. CDR3 sequence (DNA): TGCAGCGTTGACGGGGGGGCGGGAACTGAAGCTTTCTTT. This encodes CSVDGGAGTEAFF.

The chain joins TRBV2 to TRBJ1-4; D unclear. The CDR3 extends over 14 amino acids. Germline CDR1 reads SNHLY; CDR2 reads FYNNEI. V was cut by 3 bases and J by 8 bases, with 13 bases left in between. The CDR3 protein is CASSEEGGYEKLFF. CDR3 DNA: TGTGCCAGCAGTGAGGAGGGAGGGTACGAAAAACTGTTTTTT.

This clone was counted once. The J gene is TRBJ1-4, the V gene TRBV6-5; D gene ambiguous. Trimming left V 2 bases short and J 7 bases short, with 11 bases between. The CDR3 contains 14 residues. Germline V gives CDR1 MNHEY, CDR2 SVGAGI. Here the CDR3 reads CASSYGGLGEKLFF. In DNA, the CDR3 is TGTGCCAGCAGTTACGGCGGGTTAGGTGAAAAACTGTTTTTT.

This rearrangement joins TRBV5-1 to TRBJ1-1; TRBD1 matches 8 bases. This CDR3 contains 15 residues. V lost 3 bases, J lost 1 base, and 5 bases stayed unmatched. Per germline, CDR1 SGHRS and CDR2 YFSETQ. The CDR3 region has the DNA TGCGCCAGCAGCTCAGGACAGGGTGGGAACACTGAAGCTTTCTTT. Its protein is CASSSGQGGNTEAFF.

The chain joins TRBV5-4 to TRBJ2-2, with 12 bases fitting TRBD2. The CDR3 has 18 residues. Trimming took 3 bases from V and 7 from J; bases not matched to a gene: 13. CDR1 and CDR2 from the germline V gene are SGHNT and YYREEE (reference sequence). CDR3 in DNA: TGTGCCAGCAGCTCACAGACTAGCGGGAGTGTCGTTAACGGGGAGCTGTTTTTT. Its protein product is CASSSQTSGSVVNGELFF.

The chain employs TRBV11-2 and TRBJ2-7; D is unclear. The CDR3 consists of 15 residues. The ends were cut back, 4 bases at V and 3 bases at J, with 16 bases in the middle. Germline CDR1 and CDR2: SGHAT and FQNNGV. As DNA, the CDR3 is TGTGCCAGCAGCTCGTCCCCCGCGGCCCACTACGAGCAGTACTTC. Amino acid sequence: CASSSSPAAHYEQYF.